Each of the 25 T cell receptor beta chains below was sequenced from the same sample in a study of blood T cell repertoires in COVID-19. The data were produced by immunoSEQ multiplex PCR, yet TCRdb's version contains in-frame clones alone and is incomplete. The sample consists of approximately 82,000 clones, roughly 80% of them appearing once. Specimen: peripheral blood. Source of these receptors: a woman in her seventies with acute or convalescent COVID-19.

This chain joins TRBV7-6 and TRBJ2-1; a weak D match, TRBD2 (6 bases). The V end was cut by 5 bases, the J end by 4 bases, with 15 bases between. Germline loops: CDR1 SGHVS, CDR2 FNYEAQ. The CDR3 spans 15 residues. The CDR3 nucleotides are TGTGCCAGCAGCAACGGGGGAGTGGTTTACAATGAGCAGTTCTTC. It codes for CASSNGGVVYNEQFF.

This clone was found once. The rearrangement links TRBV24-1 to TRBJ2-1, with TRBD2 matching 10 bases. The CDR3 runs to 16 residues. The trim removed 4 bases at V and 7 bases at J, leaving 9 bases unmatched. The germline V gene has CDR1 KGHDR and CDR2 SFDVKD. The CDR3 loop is CATSEYLAGVGNEQFF. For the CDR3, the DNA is TGTGCCACCAGTGAGTATCTAGCGGGAGTTGGAAATGAGCAGTTCTTC.

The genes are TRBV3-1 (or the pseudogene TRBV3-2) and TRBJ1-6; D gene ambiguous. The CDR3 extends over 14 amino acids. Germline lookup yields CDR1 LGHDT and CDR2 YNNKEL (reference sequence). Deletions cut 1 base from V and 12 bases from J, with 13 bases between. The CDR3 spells CASSQAGSSQPLHF. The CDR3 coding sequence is TGTGCCAGCAGCCAAGCAGGTTCTTCCCAACCCCTCCACTTT.

The CDR3 sequence is CASSFFREGEQYF. DNA for the CDR3: TGTGCCAGCAGCTTCTTCCGGGAGGGGGAGCAGTACTTC. The genes are TRBV7-2 and TRBJ2-7, with TRBD2 matching 8 bases. The CDR3 loop spans 13 amino acids. From germline, CDR1 is SGHTA and CDR2 FQGNSA. V was clipped by 3 bases and J by 7 bases; unmatched bases: 5.

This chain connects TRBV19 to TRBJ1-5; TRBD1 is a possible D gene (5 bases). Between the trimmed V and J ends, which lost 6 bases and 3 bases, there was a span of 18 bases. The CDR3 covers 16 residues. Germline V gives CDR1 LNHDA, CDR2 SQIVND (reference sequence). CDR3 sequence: CASRGVLRQSNQPQHF. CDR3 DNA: TGTGCCAGTAGGGGCGTTTTACGACAGTCCAATCAGCCCCAGCATTTT.

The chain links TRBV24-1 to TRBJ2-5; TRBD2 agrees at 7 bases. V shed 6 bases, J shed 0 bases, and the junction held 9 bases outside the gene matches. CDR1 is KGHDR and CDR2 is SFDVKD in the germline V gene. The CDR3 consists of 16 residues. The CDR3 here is CATSHPVGGYQETQYF. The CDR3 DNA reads TGTGCCACCAGTCACCCCGTGGGGGGGTACCAAGAGACCCAGTACTTC.

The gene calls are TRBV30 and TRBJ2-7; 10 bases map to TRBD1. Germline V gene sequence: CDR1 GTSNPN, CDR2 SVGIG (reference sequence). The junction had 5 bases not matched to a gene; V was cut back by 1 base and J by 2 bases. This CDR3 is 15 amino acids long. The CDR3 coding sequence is TGTGCCTGGAGTGCCACCGGGACAGGGGCCTACGAGCAGTACTTC. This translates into CAWSATGTGAYEQYF.

This CDR3 reads CASSDWATGTEKLFF. The CDR3 region has the DNA TGTGCCAGCAGTGATTGGGCGACAGGGACTGAAAAACTGTTTTTT. The rearrangement uses TRBV25-1 and TRBJ1-4; 7 nucleotides align to TRBD1. V dropped 3 bases and J dropped 7; count of bases not matched to a gene: 8. Germline-derived CDR1 and CDR2 are MGHDK and SYGVNS. This CDR3 is 15 amino acids long.

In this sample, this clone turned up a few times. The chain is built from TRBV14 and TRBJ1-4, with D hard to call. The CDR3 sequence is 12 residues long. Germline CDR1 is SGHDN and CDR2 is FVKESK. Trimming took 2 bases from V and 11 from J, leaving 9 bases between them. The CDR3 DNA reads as TGTGCCAGCAGCCAAATTGGGGAGAAACTGTTTTTT. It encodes CASSQIGEKLFF. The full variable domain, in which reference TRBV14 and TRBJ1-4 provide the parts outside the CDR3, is EAGVTQFPSHSVIEKGQTVTLRCDPISGHDNLYWYRRVMGKEIKFLLHFVKESKQDESGMPNNRFLAERTGGTYSTLKVQPAELEDSGVYFCASSQIGEKLFFGSGTQLSVL.

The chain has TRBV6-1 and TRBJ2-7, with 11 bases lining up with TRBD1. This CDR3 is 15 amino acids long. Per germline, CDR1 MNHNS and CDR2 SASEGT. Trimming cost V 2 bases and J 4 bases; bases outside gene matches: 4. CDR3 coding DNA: TGTGCCAGCAGTGAACGGGACAGGGGGTTGTACGAGCAGTACTTC. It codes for CASSERDRGLYEQYF.

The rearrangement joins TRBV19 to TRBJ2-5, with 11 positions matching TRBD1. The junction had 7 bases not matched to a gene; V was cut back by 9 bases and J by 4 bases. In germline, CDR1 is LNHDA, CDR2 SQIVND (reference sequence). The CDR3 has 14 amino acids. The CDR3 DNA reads TGTGCCAGCTCCCGGACAGGGGGCAGAGAGACCCAGTACTTC. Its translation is CASSRTGGRETQYF.

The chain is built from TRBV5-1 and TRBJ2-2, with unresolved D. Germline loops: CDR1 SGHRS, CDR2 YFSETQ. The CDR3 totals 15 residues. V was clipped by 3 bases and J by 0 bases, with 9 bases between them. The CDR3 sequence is CASSSSTSNTGELFF. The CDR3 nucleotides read TGCGCCAGCAGCTCCTCTACCTCGAACACCGGGGAGCTGTTTTTT.

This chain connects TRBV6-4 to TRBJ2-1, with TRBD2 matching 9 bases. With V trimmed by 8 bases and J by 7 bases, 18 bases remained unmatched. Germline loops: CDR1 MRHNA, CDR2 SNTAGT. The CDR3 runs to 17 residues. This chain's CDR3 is CASSSGLEAGGPNEQFF. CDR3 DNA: TGTGCCAGCTCCTCGGGACTTGAGGCGGGAGGGCCAAATGAGCAGTTCTTC.

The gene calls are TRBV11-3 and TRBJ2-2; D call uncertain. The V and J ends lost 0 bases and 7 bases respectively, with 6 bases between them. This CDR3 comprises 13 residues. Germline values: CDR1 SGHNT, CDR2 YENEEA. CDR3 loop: CASSLESRGELFF. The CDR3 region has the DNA TGTGCCAGCAGCTTAGAATCTCGCGGGGAGCTGTTTTTT.

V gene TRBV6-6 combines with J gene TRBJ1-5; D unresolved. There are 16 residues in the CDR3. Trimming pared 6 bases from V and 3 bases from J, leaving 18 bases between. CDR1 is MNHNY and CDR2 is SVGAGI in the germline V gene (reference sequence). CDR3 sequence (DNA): TGTGCCAGCAGCCCGATTCCCGCGGGTACCAATCAGCCCCAGCATTTT. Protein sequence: CASSPIPAGTNQPQHF.

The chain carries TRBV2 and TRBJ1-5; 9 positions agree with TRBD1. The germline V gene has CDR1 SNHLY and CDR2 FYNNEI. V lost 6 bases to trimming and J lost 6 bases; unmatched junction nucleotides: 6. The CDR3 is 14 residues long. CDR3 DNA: TGTGCCAGCAGACCCGGGACAGGGTTTCAGCCCCAGCATTTT. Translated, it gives CASRPGTGFQPQHF.

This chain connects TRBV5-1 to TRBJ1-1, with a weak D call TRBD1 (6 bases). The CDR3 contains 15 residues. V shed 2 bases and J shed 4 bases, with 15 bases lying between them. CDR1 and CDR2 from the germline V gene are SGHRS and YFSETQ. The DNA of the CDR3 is TGCGCCAGCAGCTTAACAGGGAACGAACGCACTGAAGCTTTCTTT. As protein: CASSLTGNERTEAFF.

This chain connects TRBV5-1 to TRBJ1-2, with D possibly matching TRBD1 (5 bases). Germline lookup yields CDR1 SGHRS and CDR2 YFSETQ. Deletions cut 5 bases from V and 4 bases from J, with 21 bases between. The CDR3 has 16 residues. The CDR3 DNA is TGCGCCAGCAGTCAGGGTTCTCCCCCGAACCGCTATGGCTACACCTTC. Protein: CASSQGSPPNRYGYTF.

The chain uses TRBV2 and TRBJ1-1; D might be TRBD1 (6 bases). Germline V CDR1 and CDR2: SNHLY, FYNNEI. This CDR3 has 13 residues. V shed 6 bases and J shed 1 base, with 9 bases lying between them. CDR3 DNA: TGTGCCAGCAGGGACAGCCCGAACACTGAAGCTTTCTTT. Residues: CASRDSPNTEAFF.

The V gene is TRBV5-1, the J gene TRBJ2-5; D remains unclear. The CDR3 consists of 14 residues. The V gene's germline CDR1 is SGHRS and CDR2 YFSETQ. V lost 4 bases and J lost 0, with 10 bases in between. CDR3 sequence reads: CASSRVQYQETQYF. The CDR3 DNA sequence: TGCGCCAGCAGCCGGGTCCAGTACCAAGAGACCCAGTACTTC.

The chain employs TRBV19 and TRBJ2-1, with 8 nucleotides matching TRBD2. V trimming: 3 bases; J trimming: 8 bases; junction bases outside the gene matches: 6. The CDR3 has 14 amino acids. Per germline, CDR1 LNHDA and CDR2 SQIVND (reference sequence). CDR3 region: CASSILAGLDEQFF. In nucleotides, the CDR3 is TGTGCCAGTAGTATCCTAGCGGGCTTGGATGAGCAGTTCTTC. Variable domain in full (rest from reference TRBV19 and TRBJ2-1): DGGITQSPKYLFRKEGQNVTLSCEQNLNHDAMYWYRQDPGQGLRLIYYSQIVNDFQKGDIAEGYSVSREKKESFPLTVTSAQKNPTAFYLCASSILAGLDEQFFGPGTRLTVL.

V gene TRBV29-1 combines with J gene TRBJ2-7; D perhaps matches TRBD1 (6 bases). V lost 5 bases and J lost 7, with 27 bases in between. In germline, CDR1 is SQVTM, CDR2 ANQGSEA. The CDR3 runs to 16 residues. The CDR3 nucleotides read TGCAGCGTTATATTACAGGAATACCCCGAAACAGGGGAGCAGTACTTC. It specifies CSVILQEYPETGEQYF.

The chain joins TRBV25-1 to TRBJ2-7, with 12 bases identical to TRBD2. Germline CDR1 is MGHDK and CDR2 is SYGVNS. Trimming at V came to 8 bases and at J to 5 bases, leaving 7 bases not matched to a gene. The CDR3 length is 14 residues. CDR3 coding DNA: TGTGCCAGCCAACTAGCGGGAGGAATAGACGAGCAGTACTTC. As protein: CASQLAGGIDEQYF.

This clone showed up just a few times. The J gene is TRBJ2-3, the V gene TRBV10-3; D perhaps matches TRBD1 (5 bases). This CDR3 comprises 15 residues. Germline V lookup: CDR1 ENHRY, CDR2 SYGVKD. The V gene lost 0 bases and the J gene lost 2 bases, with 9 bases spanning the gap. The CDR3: CAISESGRDTDTQYF. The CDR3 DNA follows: TGTGCCATCAGTGAGTCGGGGCGTGACACAGATACGCAGTATTTT.

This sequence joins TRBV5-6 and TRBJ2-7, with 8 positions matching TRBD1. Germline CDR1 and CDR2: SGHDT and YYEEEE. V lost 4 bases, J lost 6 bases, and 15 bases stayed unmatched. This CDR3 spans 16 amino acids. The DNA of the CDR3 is TGTGCCAGCAGCCTAAGAGTTGGACAGGGCAAGGGCGAGCAGTACTTC. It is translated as CASSLRVGQGKGEQYF. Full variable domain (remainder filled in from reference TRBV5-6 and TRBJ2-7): DAGVTQSPTHLIKTRGQQVTLRCSPKSGHDTVSWYQQALGQGPQFIFQYYEEEERQRGNFPDRFSGHQFPNYSSELNVNALLLGDSALYLCASSLRVGQGKGEQYFGPGTRLTVT.